Presented here are 26 T cell receptor beta chains from one specimen sequenced in a study of blood T cell repertoires in COVID-19. Using immunoSEQ multiplex PCR, the repertoire was profiled, and TCRdb retains in-frame clones only, with some absent. The sample holds around 95,000 clones, 80% seen once. The sample was peripheral blood. The receptors originated from a woman aged 70 to 79 with acute or convalescent COVID-19.

This rearrangement joins TRBV9 to TRBJ1-4, with D possibly matching TRBD1 (5 bases). The CDR3 covers 15 residues. V lost 4 bases and J 8 bases, leaving 18 bases between the germline ends. In germline, CDR1 is SGDLS, CDR2 YYNGEE. Here the CDR3 reads CASSYGTGEWEKLFF. The CDR3 bases are TGTGCCAGCAGCTATGGAACAGGCGAATGGGAAAAACTGTTTTTT.

The rearrangement joins TRBV6-6 to TRBJ2-3; weak D call: TRBD2 (7 bases). The CDR3 sequence is 16 residues long. Germline loops: CDR1 MNHNY, CDR2 SVGAGI (reference sequence). V dropped 6 bases and J dropped 3 bases, with 19 bases sitting between them. In DNA, the CDR3 is TGTGCCAGCAGCTCACTCTGGGGGGGCGGGACAGATACGCAGTATTTT. Amino acid sequence: CASSSLWGGGTDTQYF.

The chain is built from TRBV5-1 and TRBJ1-6; the D gene is possibly TRBD1 (5 bases). This CDR3 is built from 16 residues. Germline assignment: CDR1 SGHRS and CDR2 YFSETQ. The germline V and J ends were trimmed by 0 bases and 6 bases, with 13 bases remaining between them. CDR3: CASSLAGGVRNSPLHF. The DNA of the CDR3 is TGCGCCAGCAGCTTGGCGGGGGGGGTCCGTAATTCACCCCTCCACTTT.

This chain links TRBV10-1 with TRBJ2-5, with a possible D match to TRBD2 (6 bases). Germline CDR1 and CDR2: WNHNN and SYGVQD (reference sequence). V gave up 4 bases and J gave up 4 bases, with 10 bases separating them. The CDR3 is 13 amino acids. CDR3 amino acids: CASSAGELETQYF. DNA for the CDR3: TGCGCCAGCAGTGCGGGGGAGTTAGAGACCCAGTACTTC.

The chain joins TRBV19 to TRBJ1-4; possible D gene TRBD1, 5 bases. The CDR3 extends over 16 amino acids. Trimming left V 6 bases short and J 0 bases short, with 14 bases between. CDR1 LNHDA and CDR2 SQIVND come from the germline V gene (reference sequence). CDR3 residues: CASRWGLTPTNEKLFF. The CDR3 DNA follows: TGTGCCAGTAGATGGGGACTGACACCAACTAATGAAAAACTGTTTTTT.

This clone has just one count. This chain joins TRBV30 and TRBJ1-2; 7 bases line up with TRBD1. Per germline, CDR1 GTSNPN and CDR2 SVGIG (reference sequence). V lost 4 bases and J lost 3; bases outside the gene matches: 8. The CDR3 sequence is 14 residues long. CDR3 DNA sequence: TGTGCCTGGAATAGGGACAGTACCTACTATGGCTACACCTTC. Translated: CAWNRDSTYYGYTF.

The chain carries TRBV7-2 and TRBJ2-2; TRBD1 is a possible D gene (5 bases). Trimming stripped 5 bases from V and 6 bases from J, with 13 bases between. This CDR3 contains 14 residues. Germline V gives CDR1 SGHTA, CDR2 FQGNSA. The CDR3 DNA reads TGTGCCAGCAGCCGGTTGGCAGGGTCCGGGGAGCTGTTTTTT. Translation gives CASSRLAGSGELFF.

V is TRBV30 and J is TRBJ1-2; D possibly corresponds to TRBD1 (5 bases). Trimming left V 8 bases short and J 1 base short, with 14 bases between. Germline V gene sequence: CDR1 GTSNPN, CDR2 SVGIG (reference sequence). The CDR3 length is 13 residues. CDR3 amino acids: CAGDWGVNYGYTF. CDR3 coding DNA: TGTGCCGGCGACTGGGGGGTTAACTATGGCTACACCTTC.

This clone was detected once. The rearrangement links TRBV5-4 to TRBJ1-1; 8 bases align to TRBD1. V shed 4 bases, J shed 3 bases, and the junction held 8 bases outside the gene matches. This CDR3 is built from 15 residues. Germline CDR1 reads SGHNT; CDR2 reads YYREEE (reference sequence). The CDR3 DNA reads as TGTGCCAGCAGCCCACCGCAGGGGGCAGACACTGAAGCTTTCTTT. Protein sequence: CASSPPQGADTEAFF.

The V gene is TRBV7-9, the J gene TRBJ1-1; 8 bases agree with TRBD1. CDR3 length equals 14 residues. The germline gives CDR1 SEHNR, CDR2 FQNEAQ (reference sequence). Unmatched junction bases numbered 9, after V lost 5 bases and J lost 7 bases. CDR3: CASSGAGGGFEAFF. The CDR3 nucleotides are TGTGCCAGCAGCGGAGCAGGGGGCGGTTTTGAAGCTTTCTTT.

The chain couples TRBV29-1 to TRBJ2-5; D may be TRBD1 (5 bases). Trimming stripped 5 bases from V and 5 bases from J, with 18 bases between. The CDR3 length is 14 residues. In germline, CDR1 is SQVTM, CDR2 ANQGSEA. The CDR3 region is CSVYRTDPIETQYF. CDR3 DNA: TGCAGCGTTTACAGGACCGACCCGATCGAGACCCAGTACTTC.

The chain couples TRBV29-1 to TRBJ1-1; 12 bases match TRBD1. Germline V gives CDR1 SQVTM, CDR2 ANQGSEA. Trimming removed 6 bases from V and 3 bases from J; junction bases left unmatched: 8. CDR3 length equals 15 residues. CDR3 amino acids: CSVGQGAEVDTEAFF. CDR3 DNA: TGCAGCGTGGGACAGGGGGCGGAGGTGGACACTGAAGCTTTCTTT. Looking up the rest from reference TRBV29-1 and TRBJ1-1 gives the full variable domain: SAVISQKPSRDICQRGTSLTIQCQVDSQVTMMFWYRQQPGQSLTLIATANQGSEATYESGFVIDKFPISRPNLTFSTLTVSNMSPEDSSIYLCSVGQGAEVDTEAFFGQGTRLTVV.

This clone appeared many times. The chain recombines TRBV10-3 with TRBJ1-1; D might be TRBD1 (5 bases). The length of the CDR3 is 14 residues. V was trimmed by 2 bases and J by 1 base, leaving 8 bases between them. Per germline, CDR1 ENHRY and CDR2 SYGVKD. The DNA of the CDR3 is TGTGCCATCAGTGAGGTACAGGCGAACACTGAAGCTTTCTTT. Protein product: CAISEVQANTEAFF.

This clone was counted once. This chain connects TRBV25-1 to TRBJ2-2, with unresolved D. V was clipped by 10 bases and J by 9 bases, with 9 bases between them. Per the germline V gene, CDR1 is MGHDK and CDR2 is SYGVNS. The CDR3 consists of 10 residues. Here the CDR3 DNA reads TGTGCCACCCTGTTTAGGGAGCTGTTTTTT. It translates to CATLFRELFF.

The J gene is TRBJ1-1, the V gene TRBV28; 7 nucleotides align to TRBD1. From germline, CDR1 is MDHEN and CDR2 SYDVKM. The V segment lost 5 bases and the J segment 4 bases; nucleotides outside the gene matches: 10. This CDR3 is built from 15 residues. CDR3 amino acids: CASSPPTGLTTEAFF. CDR3 nucleotides: TGTGCCAGCAGTCCCCCGACAGGGTTGACCACTGAAGCTTTCTTT.

In this sample, this clone turned up a few times. The gene calls are TRBV2 and TRBJ2-7; TRBD1 matches at 9 bases. V lost 5 bases, J lost 4 bases, and 6 bases stayed unmatched. Germline assignment: CDR1 SNHLY and CDR2 FYNNEI. CDR3 length equals 14 residues. This chain's CDR3 is CASSNSGTGYEQYV. CDR3 DNA: TGTGCCAGCAGTAATTCCGGGACAGGGTACGAGCAGTACGTC.

The chain carries TRBV29-1 and TRBJ1-2, with 8 nucleotides matching TRBD1. Germline loops: CDR1 SQVTM, CDR2 ANQGSEA. The length of the CDR3 is 12 residues. The ends lost 8 bases at V and 7 bases at J; junction bases unmatched: 9. As DNA, the CDR3 is TGCAGCTCCGCCGGGACAGGAATTGGCTACACCTTC. This encodes CSSAGTGIGYTF.

The CDR3 DNA is TGTGCCAGTAGTATAGGTCAGGGGGCGGCGAACACTGAAGCTTTCTTT. Amino acids: CASSIGQGAANTEAFF. The V gene is TRBV19, the J gene TRBJ1-1; TRBD1 aligns across 8 bases. Germline V gives CDR1 LNHDA, CDR2 SQIVND (reference sequence). CDR3 length equals 16 residues. J gave up 1 base and V 1 base, and 5 bases lay outside the gene matches. Variable domain in full (rest from reference TRBV19 and TRBJ1-1): DGGITQSPKYLFRKEGQNVTLSCEQNLNHDAMYWYRQDPGQGLRLIYYSQIVNDFQKGDIAEGYSVSREKKESFPLTVTSAQKNPTAFYLCASSIGQGAANTEAFFGQGTRLTVV.

This chain uses TRBV7-3 with TRBJ1-1; maybe TRBD1 (5 bases). CDR1 SGHTA and CDR2 FQGTGA come from the germline V gene. V was shortened by 3 bases and J by 4 bases, with 12 bases between the two germline ends. The CDR3 contains 14 residues. The CDR3 is CASSFAGQGTEAFF. The CDR3 DNA reads as TGTGCCAGCAGCTTTGCCGGGCAGGGCACTGAAGCTTTCTTT.

This chain joins TRBV6-2 or TRBV6-3 and TRBJ2-7; maybe TRBD1 (6 bases). Deletions cut 4 bases from V and 6 bases from J, with 7 bases between. This CDR3 is 11 amino acids long. CDR1 and CDR2 (germline): MNHEY, SVGEGT. The CDR3 region is CASSWGREQYV. CDR3 DNA: TGTGCCAGCAGTTGGGGGCGCGAGCAGTACGTC.

The rearrangement uses TRBV5-1 and TRBJ1-2; D may be TRBD1 (5 bases). The germline V gene encodes CDR1 SGHRS and CDR2 YFSETQ. V gave up 5 bases and J gave up 1 base, with 15 bases separating them. The CDR3 spans 15 residues. CDR3 bases: TGCGCCAGCAGGGAAAATGGGGGGTATAACTATGGCTACACCTTC. Protein sequence: CASRENGGYNYGYTF. The full variable domain, in which reference TRBV5-1 and TRBJ1-2 provide the parts outside the CDR3, is KAGVTQTPRYLIKTRGQQVTLSCSPISGHRSVSWYQQTPGQGLQFLFEYFSETQRNKGNFPGRFSGRQFSNSRSEMNVSTLELGDSALYLCASRENGGYNYGYTFGSGTRLTVV.

The chain recombines TRBV5-4 with TRBJ2-1, with 7 bases aligning to TRBD1. Trimming took 8 bases from V and 1 from J; bases not matched to a gene: 6. The CDR3 spans 14 residues. Germline V gene data show CDR1 as SGHNT and CDR2 as YYREEE (reference sequence). CDR3 DNA sequence: TGTGCCAGTCGCTTGGGACAGTCCTACAATGAGCAGTTCTTC. It yields the protein CASRLGQSYNEQFF.

This chain connects TRBV20-1 to TRBJ1-1; 8 bases agree with TRBD1. Germline loops: CDR1 DFQATT, CDR2 SNEGSKA (reference sequence). The CDR3 has 16 amino acids. Germline trimming cut 3 bases from V and 2 bases from J; bases unmatched to any gene: 11. The CDR3 bases are TGCAGTGCTAGTCCTACCGCAGGACAGGGCAACACTGAAGCTTTCTTT. This codes for CSASPTAGQGNTEAFF.

Only a few counts were recorded for this clone. Other DNA sequences in this specimen translate into the identical CDR3. The chain uses TRBV9 and TRBJ1-3; no clear D gene. The germline CDR1 and CDR2 sequences are SGDLS and YYNGEE. Trimming took off 0 bases at V and 0 bases at J, with 4 bases between the two ends. The CDR3 has 14 residues. CDR3 nucleotide sequence: TGTGCCAGCAGCGTAGACAACTCTGGAAACACCATATATTTT. Protein sequence: CASSVDNSGNTIYF.

J is TRBJ1-5 and V is TRBV19, with 9 bases aligning to TRBD1. J gave up 4 bases and V 10 bases, and 2 bases lay outside the gene matches. CDR1 LNHDA and CDR2 SQIVND come from the germline V gene (reference sequence). The CDR3 length is 12 residues. This CDR3 is CATGTGNQPQHF. As DNA, the CDR3 is TGTGCCACCGGGACAGGGAATCAGCCCCAGCATTTT.

The rearrangement uses TRBV7-8 and TRBJ2-5; 10 nucleotides align to TRBD1. Unmatched junction bases numbered 15, after V lost 5 bases and J lost 3 bases. Germline CDR1 and CDR2: SGHVS and FQNEAQ. This CDR3 spans 18 amino acids. The CDR3 region is CASSTRGTGVRKEETQYF. Written as DNA, the CDR3 is TGTGCCAGCAGCACACGAGGGACAGGGGTCCGGAAAGAAGAGACCCAGTACTTC.